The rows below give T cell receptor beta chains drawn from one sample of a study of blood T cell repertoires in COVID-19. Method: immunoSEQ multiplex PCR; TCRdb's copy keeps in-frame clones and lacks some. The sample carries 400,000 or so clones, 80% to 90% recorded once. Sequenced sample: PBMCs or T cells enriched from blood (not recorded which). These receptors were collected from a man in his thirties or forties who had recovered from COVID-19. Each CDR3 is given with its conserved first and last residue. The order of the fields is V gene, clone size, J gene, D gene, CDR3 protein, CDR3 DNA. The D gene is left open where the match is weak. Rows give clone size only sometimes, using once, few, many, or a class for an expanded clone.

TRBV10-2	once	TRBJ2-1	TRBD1	CASSPGQGALEQFF	TGCGCCAGCAGTCCGGGACAGGGGGCTCTTGAGCAGTTCTTC
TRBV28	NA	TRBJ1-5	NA	CASGTPGQSRPQHF	TGTGCCAGCGGGACACCCGGGCAAAGTCGGCCCCAGCATTTT
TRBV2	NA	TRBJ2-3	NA	CASRAGHFSTDTQYF	TGTGCCAGCAGGGCCGGACACTTTAGCACAGATACGCAGTATTTT
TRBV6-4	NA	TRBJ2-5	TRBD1	CASSDSTWDRGAGETQYF	TGTGCCAGCAGTGACTCGACCTGGGACAGGGGGGCGGGAGAGACCCAGTACTTC
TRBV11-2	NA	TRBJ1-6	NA	CASSLGTVRSPLHF	TGTGCCAGCAGCTTAGGGACAGTGAGATCACCCCTCCACTTT
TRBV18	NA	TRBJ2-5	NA	CASSLSTGSQETQYF	TGTGCCAGCTCCCTATCTACAGGGAGCCAAGAGACCCAGTACTTC
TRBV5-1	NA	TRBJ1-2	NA	CASSLAGGTLDYGYTF	TGCGCCAGCAGCTTGGCCGGGGGGACGCTAGACTATGGCTACACCTTC
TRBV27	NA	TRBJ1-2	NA	CASSLSSLQGSGYTF	TGTGCCAGCAGTTTATCGAGTCTACAGGGATCTGGCTACACCTTC
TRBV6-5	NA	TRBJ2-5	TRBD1	CASSYDRGGETQYF	TGTGCCAGCAGTTACGACAGGGGTGGAGAGACCCAGTACTTC
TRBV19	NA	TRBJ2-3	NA	CASRLSSTDTQYF	TGTGCCAGTAGACTTTCTAGCACAGATACGCAGTATTTT
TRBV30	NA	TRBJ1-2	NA	CAWSVKGYGYTF	TGTGCCTGGAGTGTAAAGGGGTATGGCTACACCTTC
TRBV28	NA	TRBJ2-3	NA	CASSSPVTGGHMVDTQYF	TGTGCCAGCAGTTCTCCCGTTACTGGCGGGCATATGGTAGATACGCAGTATTTT
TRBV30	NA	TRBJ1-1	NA	CAWNRLLNTEAFF	TGTGCCTGGAATCGACTTTTGAACACTGAAGCTTTCTTT
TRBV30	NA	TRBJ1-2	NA	CAWRTGGTSGYTF	TGTGCCTGGAGGACTGGGGGGACGAGTGGCTACACCTTC
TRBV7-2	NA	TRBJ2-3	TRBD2	CASSPGGRRADTQYF	TGTGCCAGCAGCCCGGGAGGCCGCCGGGCAGATACGCAGTATTTT
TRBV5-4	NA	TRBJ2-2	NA	CASSLGRPGNTGELFF	TGTGCCAGCAGCTTGGGTCGACCGGGGAACACCGGGGAGCTGTTTTTT
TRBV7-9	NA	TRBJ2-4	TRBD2	CASSTGTSGRDIQYF	TGTGCCAGCAGTACCGGGACTAGCGGGAGAGACATTCAGTACTTC
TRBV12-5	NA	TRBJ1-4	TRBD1	CASGRAQGLATNEKLFF	TGTGCTAGTGGCCGAGCACAGGGGCTTGCAACTAATGAAAAACTGTTTTTT
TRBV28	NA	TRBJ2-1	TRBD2	CASTLGLAGPYNEQFF	TGTGCCAGCACCTTAGGACTAGCGGGACCCTACAATGAGCAGTTCTTC
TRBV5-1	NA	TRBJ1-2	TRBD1	CASSPGQEYYGYTF	TGCGCCAGCAGTCCGGGACAGGAGTACTATGGCTACACCTTC
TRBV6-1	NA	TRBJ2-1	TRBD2	CASSEQSGRAREQFF	TGTGCCAGCAGTGAACAGAGCGGGAGGGCGCGTGAGCAGTTCTTC
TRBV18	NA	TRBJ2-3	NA	CASSPFREDTQYF	TGTGCCAGCTCACCTTTCCGGGAGGATACGCAGTATTTT
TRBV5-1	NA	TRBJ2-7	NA	CASSQGSSTYEQYF	TGCGCCAGCAGCCAGGGGAGCAGTACCTACGAGCAGTACTTC
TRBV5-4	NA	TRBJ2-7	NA	CASSLSRDYEQYF	TGTGCCAGCAGCTTGTCCCGGGACTACGAGCAGTACTTC
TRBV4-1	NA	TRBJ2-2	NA	CASSLLSGTGTGELFF	TGCGCCAGCAGCCTACTTAGCGGCACAGGCACCGGGGAGCTGTTTTTT
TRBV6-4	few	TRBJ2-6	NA	CASSEGQHSGANVLTF	TGTGCCAGCAGTGAAGGACAGCACTCTGGGGCCAACGTCCTGACTTTC
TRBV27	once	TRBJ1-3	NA	CASSPQGNGNTIYF	TGTGCCAGCAGTCCTCAGGGGAACGGAAACACCATATATTTT
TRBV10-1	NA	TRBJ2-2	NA	CASSEPPGSGTGELFF	TGCGCCAGCAGTGAGCCCCCGGGATCCGGAACCGGGGAGCTGTTTTTT
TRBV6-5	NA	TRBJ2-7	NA	CAIPGGGAGIHEQYF	TGTGCCATCCCGGGAGGGGGCGCAGGGATCCACGAGCAGTACTTC
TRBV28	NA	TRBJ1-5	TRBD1	CATFGQGRSQPQHF	TGTGCCACCTTCGGACAGGGACGGAGTCAGCCCCAGCATTTT
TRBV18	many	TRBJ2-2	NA	CASSPNRPDTGELFF	TGTGCCAGCTCACCGAACAGACCGGACACCGGGGAGCTGTTTTTT
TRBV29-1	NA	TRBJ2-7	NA	CSALWVGVSSYEQYF	TGCAGCGCGTTATGGGTCGGGGTCAGCTCCTACGAGCAGTACTTC
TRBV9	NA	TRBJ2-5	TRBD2	CASSPRGAGVETQYF	TGTGCCAGCAGCCCCCGAGGAGCGGGAGTGGAGACCCAGTACTTC
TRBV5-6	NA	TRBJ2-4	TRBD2	CASSWKLADKNIQYF	TGTGCCAGCAGCTGGAAACTAGCGGACAAAAACATTCAGTACTTC
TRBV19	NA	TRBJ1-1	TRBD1	CASSIKGYDRAFNTEAFF	TGTGCCAGTAGTATCAAGGGGTACGACAGGGCCTTTAACACTGAAGCTTTCTTT
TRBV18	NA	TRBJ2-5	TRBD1	CASSPGTGRETQYF	TGTGCCAGCTCTCCTGGGACAGGGCGGGAGACCCAGTACTTC
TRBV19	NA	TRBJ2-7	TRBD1	CASSIDLTPGQPSYEQYF	TGTGCCAGTAGTATAGATCTGACACCGGGACAGCCTTCCTACGAGCAGTACTTC
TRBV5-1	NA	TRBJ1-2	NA	CASSFGRDFYGYTF	TGCGCCAGCAGCTTCGGTCGAGACTTCTATGGCTACACCTTC
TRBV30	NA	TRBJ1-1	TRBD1	CAWREGTGGEAFF	TGTGCCTGGAGGGAGGGGACAGGCGGGGAAGCTTTCTTT
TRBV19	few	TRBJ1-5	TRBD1	CASSRTGGLGPQHF	TGTGCCAGTAGTCGGACAGGGGGCTTAGGTCCCCAGCATTTT
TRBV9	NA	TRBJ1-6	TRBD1	CASSVGQGAYSPLHF	TGTGCCAGCAGCGTGGGACAGGGGGCATATTCACCCCTCCACTTT
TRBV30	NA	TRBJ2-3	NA	CACGLTDTQYF	TGTGCCTGCGGTCTCACAGATACGCAGTATTTT
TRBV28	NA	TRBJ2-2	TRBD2	CASSSGTSGNTGELFF	TGTGCCAGCAGTTCCGGGACTAGCGGGAACACCGGGGAGCTGTTTTTT
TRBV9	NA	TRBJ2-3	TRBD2	CASSVDSGRARDTQYF	TGTGCCAGCAGCGTAGATAGCGGGAGGGCCCGCGATACGCAGTATTTT
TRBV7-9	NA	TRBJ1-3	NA	CASSPDTGINSGNTIYF	TGTGCCAGCAGTCCAGATACAGGGATCAACTCTGGAAACACCATATATTTT
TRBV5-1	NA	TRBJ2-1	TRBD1	CASSSGTGGNEQFF	TGCGCCAGCAGCTCTGGGACAGGAGGGAATGAGCAGTTCTTC
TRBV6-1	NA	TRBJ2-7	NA	CASSDQGAYEQYF	TGTGCCAGCAGTGATCAAGGGGCGTACGAGCAGTACTTC